Below, 5 T cell receptor beta chains from the same sample are listed, as sequenced in a study of shared clonotypes between healthy human individuals (dated by TCRdb to 2020 to 2022). Preparation of the library involved the immunoSEQ multiplex PCR assay. TCRdb's version of the immuneACCESS table is confined to in-frame rearrangements and falls short of the full clone set. An unresolved V gene accounts for under half of the shortfall where checked; the remainder is of unknown origin. The sample table holds fewer than 550,000 clones, of which about 79% were seen once. Of the sample, roughly an eighth falls within the top ten clones. Material: PBMCs. The receptors stem from a woman aged 40 to 50 in good health. Some clones in this sample may be carry-over from other donors' samples.

V is TRBV29-1 and J is TRBJ2-5; 7 bases are shared with TRBD2. The DNA matches TRBJ2-7 better at its end, which makes the J call doubtful. The germline V gene encodes CDR1 SQVTM and CDR2 ANQGSEA. CDR3 length: 14 amino acids. As DNA, the CDR3 is TGCAGCGCTAAGACCGGGGGGAGAAACTACGAGCAGTACTTC. Translating it yields CSAKTGGRNYEQYF.

This chain uses TRBV5-8 with TRBJ2-7; D unclear. CDR3 length: 18 amino acids. V dropped 7 bases and J dropped 7 bases, with 33 bases sitting between them. Germline V gene sequence: CDR1 SGHTS, CDR2 YDEGEE. The CDR3 protein is CASAKSLGLWTAGEEQYF. The CDR3 DNA sequence: TGTGCCAGCGCTAAGTCCCTTGGATTGTGGACCGCCGGTGAAGAGCAGTACTTC.

The genes are TRBV7-2 and TRBJ2-1; TRBD2 agrees at 9 bases. CDR3 length: 16 residues. The trim removed 4 bases at V and 2 bases at J, leaving 6 bases unmatched. The germline V gene encodes CDR1 SGHTA and CDR2 FQGNSA. The CDR3 is CASSSGGGRAYNEQFF. The CDR3 region has the DNA TGTGCCAGCAGCTCCGGTGGCGGGAGGGCCTACAATGAGCAGTTCTTC.

The chain is built from TRBV2 and TRBJ1-6, with D perhaps TRBD1 (5 bases). Trimming left V 7 bases short and J 7 bases short, with 17 bases between. Germline V CDR1 and CDR2: SNHLY, FYNNEI. This CDR3 comprises 15 residues. CDR3 sequence (DNA): TGTGCCAGCACCAATACAGGTGGGGGGAATTCACCCCTCCACTTT. It specifies CASTNTGGGNSPLHF.

The V and J genes are TRBV30 and TRBJ2-6, with 10 bases identical to TRBD2. The CDR3 extends over 16 amino acids. Germline V gene data show CDR1 as GTSNPN and CDR2 as SVGIG (reference sequence). V was pared by 2 bases and J by 2 bases, with 3 bases of the junction left unmatched. CDR3 in amino acids: CAWSRSGRAGANVLTF. The CDR3 coding sequence is TGTGCCTGGAGTAGAAGCGGGAGGGCTGGGGCCAACGTCCTGACTTTC.